The sample holds many counts of the clone carrying this T cell receptor beta chain. Its antigen remains unidentified. These data are taken from a study of T-cell reconstitution after alpha-beta-depleted transplantation in children. Broader study findings: Recipient T cells and thymic progenitors that survived gave rise to the high TCRbeta diversity observed at day 60 in some patients. One year after transplant, T-cell counts and diversity came mostly from newly produced T cells. Reportedly, alpha-beta T cells present about two months post-transplant originated from several hundred expanded clones of graft origin.

Unique molecular identifiers were incorporated when the TCRbeta library was constructed. TCRdb redid the calling of the PCR reads with MiXCR, one entry per CDR3 protein. The sample contains some 440,000 distinct CDR3 sequences, 15% to 20% of which appear only once. This CDR3 contains 13 residues. V was clipped by 3 bases and J by 2 bases, with 7 bases between them. This sample comprised PBMCs, mostly from graft donor cells, obtained 360 days after TCRalphabeta/CD19-depleted stem cell transplant. The rearrangement uses TRBV12-3 or TRBV12-4 and TRBJ1-1, with D hard to call. This clonotype was sampled from a boy in the first two years of life who had a stem cell transplant for Wiskott-Aldrich syndrome, so the T cells may come from the graft donor. The CDR3 sequence: CASSLWGNTEAFF. In nucleotides, the CDR3 is TGTGCCAGCAGTTTGTGGGGAAACACTGAAGCTTTCTTT.